This TCR beta chain was documented in a study of T cell responses to AZD1222 COVID-19 vaccine. Study-wide points: Without day 14 samples, only post-peak T cell repertoires were studied. Only a handful of AZD1222 recipients were seropositive at baseline. Clonal diversity may have been underestimated in mostly white British donors.

A word on this clone: What it recognizes is unknown.

The CDR3 runs 15 residues. Trimming took 2 bases from V and 6 from J, leaving 15 bases between them. Germline V lookup: CDR1 KGHDR, CDR2 SFDVKD. Using immunoSEQ multiplex PCR, the repertoire was profiled, and TCRdb retains in-frame clones only, with some absent. The sample carries 140,000 to 150,000 clones, around 86% recorded once. This sequence was found in an adult in good health. The V gene is TRBV24-1, the J gene TRBJ1-1, with a possible D match to TRBD1 (5 bases). This sample comprised peripheral blood, obtained on day 0 of MenACWY control vaccination. CDR3 nucleotide sequence: TGTGCCACCAGTGATTCCCGGGGCAGGGTAGCTGAAGCTTTCTTT. This encodes CATSDSRGRVAEAFF.